These 10 T cell receptor beta chains were sequenced from one sample in a study. The sorted Tregs were CD4+CD25+CD127-/low cells. Adaptor-ligated barcode primers were used to amplify TRBV12-4/TRBJ1-2 clonotypes. TCRdb re-analysed the multiplex PCR reads in MiXCR, keeping a single row per CDR3 protein. The data show a few thousand distinct CDR3 sequences, with about 1% seen just once and roughly a sixth held by the top ten. The sequencing input was tumor-infiltrating Tregs sorted from the breast tumor. These receptors all come from a female donor with breast cancer.

This clonotype is medium-sized within its sample. This chain joins TRBV12-3 or TRBV12-4 and TRBJ1-2; no definite D call. The V end was cut by 1 base, the J end by 2 bases, with 11 bases between. The CDR3 has 15 amino acids. CDR3 residues: CASSLVERPNYGYTF. As DNA, the CDR3 is TGTGCCAGCAGTTTAGTCGAGAGGCCCAACTATGGCTACACCTTC.

In its sample, this clonotype ranks as medium-sized. V gene TRBV12-3 or TRBV12-4 combines with J gene TRBJ1-2; no firm D call. Trimming left V 7 bases short and J 3 bases short, with 12 bases between. The length of the CDR3 is 13 residues. In nucleotides, the CDR3 is TGTGCCAGCACCGGCCAGATTTACTATGGCTACACCTTC. Translating it yields CASTGQIYYGYTF.

This clonotype was seen at least ten times. The V and J genes are TRBV12-3 or TRBV12-4 and TRBJ1-2, with 9 bases identical to TRBD1. The CDR3 sequence is 13 residues long. After removal of 5 bases from V and 5 bases from J, the junction contained 3 bases not matched to a gene. The chain's CDR3 is CASSPGTGYGYTF. CDR3 in DNA: TGTGCCAGCAGTCCCGGGACAGGGTATGGCTACACCTTC.

This clonotype was seen ten or more times. The chain has TRBV12-3 or TRBV12-4 and TRBJ1-2; D unclear. The CDR3 extends over 14 amino acids. Trimming removed 3 bases at V and 4 bases at J, with 12 bases between. The CDR3 here is CASSFRRVLYGYTF. The CDR3 DNA reads as TGTGCCAGCAGTTTTCGGAGGGTCCTCTATGGCTACACCTTC.

In this sample, this clonotype is medium-sized. The chain uses TRBV12-3 or TRBV12-4 and TRBJ1-2, with D hard to call. With 8 bases removed from V and 6 bases from J, the gap between germline ends came to 7 bases. The CDR3 is made up of 10 amino acids. As DNA, the CDR3 is TGTGCCAGCGGCACCGATGGCTACACCTTC. Residues: CASGTDGYTF.

This clonotype is termed medium-sized. The gene calls are TRBV12-3 or TRBV12-4 and TRBJ1-2; 7 bases align to TRBD1. V was pared by 5 bases and J by 5 bases, with 11 bases of the junction left unmatched. CDR3 length equals 15 residues. The CDR3 DNA sequence: TGTGCCAGCAGTCCCAACGGACAGGTCGGGTATGGCTACACCTTC. This encodes CASSPNGQVGYGYTF.

This clonotype was picked up many times. V usage is TRBV12-3 or TRBV12-4 and J usage is TRBJ1-2, with a possible D match to TRBD1 (5 bases). The CDR3 runs 15 residues. Trimming cost V 5 bases and J 3 bases, with 16 bases left between them. The DNA for the CDR3 is TGTGCCAGCAGTCTGTCACAGGCACGATACTATGGCTACACCTTC. This translates into CASSLSQARYYGYTF.

In its sample, this clonotype was seen many times. The DNA for the CDR3 is TGTGCCAGCAGTTTCCTAGACAGGCCTAACTATGGCTACACCTTC. It codes for CASSFLDRPNYGYTF. The chain carries TRBV12-3 or TRBV12-4 and TRBJ1-2; D possibly corresponds to TRBD1 (6 bases). Trimming left V 3 bases short and J 0 bases short, with 11 bases between. This CDR3 spans 15 amino acids.

This clonotype has at least ten counts. The chain combines TRBV12-3 or TRBV12-4 with TRBJ1-2; D is unclear. Trimming removed 2 bases from V and 5 bases from J, with 6 bases in between. This CDR3 comprises 12 residues. The CDR3 is CASSLRRYGYTF. The DNA of the CDR3 is TGTGCCAGCAGTTTACGCCGGTATGGCTACACCTTC.

The rearrangement joins TRBV12-3 or TRBV12-4 to TRBJ1-2; D unclear. V was trimmed by 5 bases and J by 0 bases, leaving 7 bases between them. There are 13 residues in the CDR3. The CDR3 reads CASSRPPNYGYTF. The CDR3 region has the DNA TGTGCCAGCAGTCGACCACCTAACTATGGCTACACCTTC.